These 13 T cell receptor beta chains came from one sample sequenced in a study of CD8 T cells in ankylosing spondylitis. TCRdb analysed the 5' RACE reads with MiXCR anew, one entry per CDR3 protein. The sample consists of 150,000 or so distinct CDR3 sequences, around 16% of them appearing once. The sequencing sample was made of blood, either unsorted or a sorted T cell fraction (not recorded which). The receptors here all came from a male donor with ankylosing spondylitis or in good health (not recorded which).

This clonotype was observed many times. This chain uses TRBV12-3 or TRBV12-4 with TRBJ1-2, with D possibly matching TRBD1 (5 bases). The CDR3 is made up of 14 amino acids. V was clipped by 1 base and J by 4 bases, with 10 bases between them. CDR3 nucleotide sequence: TGTGCCAGCAGTTTAGGGGGGGAGGGCTATGGCTACACCTTC. Translating it yields CASSLGGEGYGYTF.

This clonotype was seen only a few times. The V gene is TRBV4-1, the J gene TRBJ2-1; TRBD1 aligns across 7 bases. The germline gives CDR1 MGHRA, CDR2 YSYEKL. V shed 2 bases and J 8 bases; nucleotides not matched to a gene: 15. This CDR3 is built from 17 residues. CDR3 region: CASSQPGGISRGDEQFF. The CDR3 DNA reads as TGCGCCAGCAGCCAACCAGGGGGAATTAGCCGTGGTGATGAGCAGTTCTTC.

The CDR3 sequence is CAISDNRGHRGEKLFF. CDR3 DNA sequence: TGTGCCATCAGTGACAACAGGGGGCATAGGGGTGAAAAACTGTTTTTT. The chain joins TRBV10-3 to TRBJ1-4, with TRBD1 matching over 9 bases. CDR1 is ENHRY, CDR2 SYGVKD, per germline. This CDR3 contains 16 residues. Losses at the gene ends were 3 bases for V and 7 bases for J; bases not matched to a gene: 9.

This clonotype was found many times. One junction end does not reproduce the germline sequence, and a read error may be involved. The chain is built from TRBV20-1 and TRBJ1-1, with a possible D match to TRBD1 (6 bases). Germline-derived CDR1 and CDR2 are DFQATT and SNEGSKA (reference sequence). CDR3 length equals 15 residues. The CDR3 reads CSARGTGIGNTEAFF. The CDR3, as DNA: TGCAGTGCGAGAGGCACAGGGATAGGAAACACTGAAGCTTTCTTT.

This clonotype has ten or more counts. V gene TRBV7-8 combines with J gene TRBJ2-1, with D possibly called TRBD1 or TRBD2 (5 bases each). Trimming shortened V by 3 bases and J by 6 bases, and 15 bases separated the two germline ends. The CDR3 extends over 15 amino acids. Germline lookup yields CDR1 SGHVS and CDR2 FQNEAQ. CDR3 DNA: TGTGCCAGCAGCTTGTCGCTCAGGGCGGGCAATGAGCAGTTCTTC. Translation gives CASSLSLRAGNEQFF.

With respect to this clonotype: The germline gene is not matched at one end of the junction; a read error may be the cause. V usage is TRBV27 and J usage is TRBJ2-7, with 10 positions matching TRBD2. This CDR3 contains 16 residues. In germline, CDR1 is MNHEY, CDR2 SMNVEV (reference sequence). Here the CDR3 DNA reads TGTGCCAGCAATTTATTTATGACTAGCGGGCTCTACGAGCAGTACTTC. Residues: CASNLFMTSGLYEQYF.

The chain is built from TRBV11-2 and TRBJ1-3; unclear D gene. Germline V lookup: CDR1 SGHAT, CDR2 FQNNGV. There are 17 residues in the CDR3. The V end was cut by 0 bases, the J end by 0 bases, with 12 bases between. The CDR3 DNA follows: TGTGCCAGCAGCTTAGAACGGAGTTTCATCTCTGGAAACACCATATATTTT. Encoded protein: CASSLERSFISGNTIYF.

The DNA of the CDR3 is TGTGCCAGCAGTGCCGAACAGGGGGGCGAGCAGTACTTC. Protein: CASSAEQGGEQYF. This chain uses TRBV25-1 with TRBJ2-7, with 8 bases identical to TRBD1. The CDR3 has 13 residues. J lost 6 bases, V lost 4 bases, and 5 bases had no gene match. Germline loops: CDR1 MGHDK, CDR2 SYGVNS.

The chain combines TRBV29-1 with TRBJ2-7; tentatively, D is TRBD1 (5 bases). The germline CDR1 and CDR2 sequences are SQVTM and ANQGSEA. Deletions cut 2 bases from V and 3 bases from J, with 11 bases between. The CDR3 extends over 13 amino acids. CDR3 nucleotide sequence: TGCAGCGTTGAAATGGCAGGGCTCTACGAGCAGTACTTC. This translates into CSVEMAGLYEQYF.

This clonotype was counted ten times or more. The chain couples TRBV7-2 to TRBJ2-2, with 7 bases matching TRBD2. The CDR3 runs 15 residues. Germline-derived CDR1 and CDR2 are SGHTA and FQGNSA. With V trimmed by 5 bases and J by 7 bases, 10 bases remained unmatched. CDR3 loop: CASSPLRREIGELFF. As DNA, the CDR3 is TGTGCCAGCAGCCCTTTACGGCGGGAGATCGGGGAGCTGTTTTTT.

This chain joins TRBV28 and TRBJ2-1, with 13 bases lining up with TRBD2. Germline V CDR1 and CDR2: MDHEN, SYDVKM. Trimming cost V 4 bases and J 7 bases; bases outside gene matches: 7. This CDR3 spans 16 amino acids. CDR3 amino acids: CASSSAWTSGSNEQFF. The CDR3 bases are TGTGCCAGCAGTTCAGCATGGACTAGCGGGAGTAATGAGCAGTTCTTC.

This clonotype turned up a few times. V usage is TRBV4-2 and J usage is TRBJ1-2; no clear D gene. Trimming took 4 bases from V and 6 from J, leaving 6 bases between them. The germline CDR1 and CDR2 sequences are LGHNA and YNFKEQ. The length of the CDR3 is 11 residues. CDR3 DNA: TGTGCCAGCAGCCCAGGAGATGGCTACACCTTC. This codes for CASSPGDGYTF.

This clonotype has more than one count but fewer than ten. V usage is TRBV4-1 and J usage is TRBJ2-3, with TRBD2 matching over 13 bases. The V segment lost 4 bases and the J segment 5 bases; nucleotides outside the gene matches: 6. This CDR3 has 16 amino acids. Germline-derived CDR1 and CDR2 are MGHRA and YSYEKL. CDR3 nucleotide sequence: TGCGCCAGCAGCCGCGGACTAGCGGGAGCTGGAGATACGCAGTATTTT. Translating gives CASSRGLAGAGDTQYF.